The following is a T cell receptor (beta chain) sequence with its context. A junction end diverges from the germline sequence, so it may reflect a read error. CDR1 SSHAT and CDR2 FNYEAQ come from the germline V gene (reference sequence). CDR3 length: 15 amino acids. The data were taken from a study of blood T cell repertoires in COVID-19. Study at large: Spain, Italy and the United States supplied samples that represented acute and convalescent COVID-19.

Libraries were prepared by immunoSEQ multiplex PCR; TCRdb keeps only in-frame clonotypes and omits some of them. The profile covers 250,000 or so clones, with around 82% appearing a single time and around 3.6% taken by the ten largest. The chain joins TRBV7-7 to TRBJ2-3, with D tentatively TRBD2 (6 bases). The clonotype originates from a man over 45 who had recovered from COVID-19. Sequencing input: PBMCs or T cells enriched from blood (not recorded which). The CDR3 DNA sequence: TGTGCTAGCAGCTTAGCTCTGGACTACCGACATACGCAGTATTTT. Translation: CASSLALDYRHTQYF.